Following are 13 T cell receptor beta chains from one sample sequenced in a study of CD8+ T cells in alopecia areata. Sequencing templates came from extracted RNA that was reverse transcribed into cDNA. Only in-frame clones appear in the TCRdb table, and some are missing; sequencing was by immunoSEQ multiplex PCR. The profile shows 110,000 to 150,000 clones, around 62% of them singletons. Sequencing was done on a sample of CD8+ T cells sorted from blood. All receptors come from a human donor in good health.

This clone was observed a few times. The CDR3 DNA follows: TGCGCCAGCAGCCTACAGGGGACCTACGAGCAGTACTTC. This sequence encodes CASSLQGTYEQYF. V and J are TRBV4-1 and TRBJ2-7; 7 nucleotides match TRBD1. J was trimmed by 2 bases and V by 4 bases; bases with no gene match: 2. There are 13 residues in the CDR3. The germline CDR1 and CDR2 sequences are MGHRA and YSYEKL.

This clone has only a few counts. The rearrangement uses TRBV5-1 and TRBJ2-7; the D gene could be TRBD1 or TRBD2 (5 bases each). This CDR3 spans 12 amino acids. Trimming removed 7 bases from V and 4 bases from J, with 12 bases in between. Germline assignment: CDR1 SGHRS and CDR2 YFSETQ. The CDR3 loop is CASGGSEYEQYF. In DNA form, the CDR3 reads TGCGCCAGCGGGGGATCGGAATACGAGCAGTACTTC. Drawing the rest from reference TRBV5-1 and TRBJ2-7, the complete variable domain is KAGVTQTPRYLIKTRGQQVTLSCSPISGHRSVSWYQQTPGQGLQFLFEYFSETQRNKGNFPGRFSGRQFSNSRSEMNVSTLELGDSALYLCASGGSEYEQYFGPGTRLTVT.

This chain joins TRBV29-1 and TRBJ2-7; 7 bases line up with TRBD1. CDR1 SQVTM and CDR2 ANQGSEA come from the germline V gene. The CDR3 spans 11 residues. The trim removed 7 bases at V and 6 bases at J, leaving 6 bases unmatched. The CDR3 spells CSARQGVEQYF. DNA for the CDR3: TGCAGCGCAAGACAGGGTGTCGAGCAGTACTTC.

V usage is TRBV10-2 and J usage is TRBJ1-2; D is unclear. From germline, CDR1 is WSHSY and CDR2 SAAADI. Trimming removed 6 bases from V and 1 base from J, with 3 bases in between. CDR3 length: 11 amino acids. As DNA, the CDR3 is TGCGCCAGCAGGGGTAACTATGGCTACACCTTC. Its protein product is CASRGNYGYTF.

This chain uses TRBV29-1 with TRBJ2-1; possibly TRBD1 or TRBD2 for D (6 bases each). This CDR3 region has 15 residues. Germline CDR1 reads SQVTM; CDR2 reads ANQGSEA. Trimming removed 8 bases from V and 3 bases from J, with 20 bases in between. The CDR3 DNA is TGCAGCACGGGAGTGAGGGACAAAGACTACAATGAGCAGTTCTTC. It specifies CSTGVRDKDYNEQFF.

The sample holds a few counts of this clone. This rearrangement joins TRBV29-1 to TRBJ2-2; no clear D. The CDR3 consists of 11 residues. The V and J ends lost 5 bases and 6 bases respectively, with 7 bases between them. The V gene's germline CDR1 is SQVTM and CDR2 ANQGSEA. CDR3 bases: TGCAGCGTTACCAATTCCGGGGAGCTGTTTTTT. Protein product: CSVTNSGELFF.

This chain joins TRBV19 and TRBJ1-2; D is possibly TRBD1 (5 bases). V was cut by 3 bases and J by 3 bases, with 14 bases left in between. Germline loops: CDR1 LNHDA, CDR2 SQIVND (reference sequence). The length of the CDR3 is 15 residues. The CDR3 bases are TGTGCCAGTAGTATTTTCGTGGGGACGCACTATGGCTACACCTTC. Its translation is CASSIFVGTHYGYTF.

This clone was seen more than once but under ten times. The V and J genes are TRBV29-1 and TRBJ2-1; possible D gene TRBD1, 6 bases. The V end lost 7 bases, the J end lost 4 bases, and 14 bases lay between the germline ends. The CDR3 covers 13 residues. CDR1 and CDR2 from the germline V gene are SQVTM and ANQGSEA. The CDR3 nucleotides read TGCAGCGCCTCCGGGACACTTTACAATGAGCAGTTCTTC. Translated, it gives CSASGTLYNEQFF.

A few counts support this clone. The genes are TRBV27 and TRBJ2-1; maybe TRBD2 (6 bases). V was pared by 6 bases and J by 2 bases, with 8 bases between. CDR3 length: 13 amino acids. Germline CDR1 reads MNHEY; CDR2 reads SMNVEV (reference sequence). CDR3 sequence reads: CASRPSAYNEQFF. CDR3 nucleotides: TGTGCCAGCAGGCCTAGCGCCTACAATGAGCAGTTCTTC.

The chain couples TRBV27 to TRBJ2-7; 11 bases fit TRBD2. Losses at the gene ends were 6 bases for V and 1 base for J; bases not matched to a gene: 5. This CDR3 has 15 residues. Germline CDR1 reads MNHEY; CDR2 reads SMNVEV (reference sequence). For the CDR3, the DNA is TGTGCCAGCAGCTTAACTAGCGGGAGATCCTACGAGCAGTACTTC. Translated: CASSLTSGRSYEQYF.

This clone appeared a single time. The CDR3 DNA is TGTGCCGCCAGGGGGAATACTAATGAAAAACTGTTTTTT. The encoded protein is CAARGNTNEKLFF. This chain uses TRBV7-9 with TRBJ1-4, with 7 bases lining up with TRBD1. The germline gives CDR1 SEHNR, CDR2 FQNEAQ (reference sequence). CDR3 length equals 13 residues. The trim removed 11 bases at V and 2 bases at J, leaving 5 bases unmatched.

The V and J genes are TRBV29-1 and TRBJ2-1, with 9 positions matching TRBD2. The J segment lost 0 bases and the V segment lost 3 bases, leaving 6 bases of the junction unmatched. The CDR3 extends over 16 amino acids. Germline-derived CDR1 and CDR2 are SQVTM and ANQGSEA. CDR3 bases: TGCAGCGTTGACCTAGCGGGGACGAGCTCCTACAATGAGCAGTTCTTC. Translating it yields CSVDLAGTSSYNEQFF.

This clone came up many times. The chain couples TRBV19 to TRBJ2-7; a weak D match, TRBD1 (5 bases). Trimming pared 1 base from V and 1 base from J, leaving 5 bases between. The CDR3 is 13 amino acids. Germline lookup yields CDR1 LNHDA and CDR2 SQIVND (reference sequence). CDR3 in DNA: TGTGCCAGTAGTATAGGGACATCCTACGAGCAGTACTTC. This translates into CASSIGTSYEQYF.